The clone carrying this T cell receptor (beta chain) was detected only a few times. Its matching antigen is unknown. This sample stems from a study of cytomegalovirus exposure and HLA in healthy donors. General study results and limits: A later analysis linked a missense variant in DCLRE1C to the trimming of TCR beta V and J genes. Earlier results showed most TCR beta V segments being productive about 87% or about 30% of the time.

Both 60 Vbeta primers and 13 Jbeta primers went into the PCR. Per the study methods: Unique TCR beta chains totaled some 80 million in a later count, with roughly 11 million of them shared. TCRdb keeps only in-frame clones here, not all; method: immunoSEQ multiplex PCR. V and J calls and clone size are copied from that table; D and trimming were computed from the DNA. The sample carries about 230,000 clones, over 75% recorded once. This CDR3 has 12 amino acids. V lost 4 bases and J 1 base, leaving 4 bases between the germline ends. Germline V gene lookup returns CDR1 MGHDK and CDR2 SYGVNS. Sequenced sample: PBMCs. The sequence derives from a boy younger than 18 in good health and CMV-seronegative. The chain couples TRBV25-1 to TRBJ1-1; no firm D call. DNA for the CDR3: TGTGCCAGCAGTGGGCCGAACACTGAAGCTTTCTTT. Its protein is CASSGPNTEAFF.